The 16 T cell receptor beta chains reported below all come from one sample, sequenced in a study of Graves' ophthalmopathy and Graves' hyperthyroidism. The TCR beta CDR3 regions underwent amplification from RNA transcripts. Amplification began with first-round RT-PCR using HTBI primers, then second-round multiplex PCR was performed. TCRdb reprocessed the multiplex PCR reads with MiXCR, giving one entry per CDR3 protein. The data contain 900,000 to 1,200,000 distinct CDR3 sequences, about two fifths of them singletons. Sequencing was carried out using peripheral blood or thyroid tissue (not recorded which). The receptors stem from an adult man with Graves' hyperthyroidism.

Concerning this clonotype itself: A much larger clone lies one base from this, so it may be a read error. The chain carries TRBV10-3 and TRBJ1-1; tentatively, D is TRBD1 (6 bases). Germline V gene lookup returns CDR1 ENHRY and CDR2 SYGVKD. The CDR3 runs 13 residues. This chain's CDR3 is CASSWRGYTEAFF. The CDR3, as DNA: TGTGCCAGCAGTTGGAGGGGGTACACTGAAGCTTTCTTT.

This clonotype was detected a few times. This chain joins TRBV27 and TRBJ1-1; no firm D call. The V gene's germline CDR1 is MNHEY and CDR2 SMNVEV (reference sequence). CDR3 length: 16 residues. V shed 4 bases and J shed 0 bases, with 15 bases lying between them. CDR3 sequence reads: CASSSSPDGMNTEAFF. CDR3 nucleotides: TGTGCCAGCAGTTCTTCTCCGGACGGAATGAACACTGAAGCTTTCTTT.

This clonotype occurred a few times. The chain joins TRBV20-1 to TRBJ1-3; D uncertain. The CDR3 has 15 residues. V was pared by 3 bases and J by 4 bases, with 16 bases between. CDR1 and CDR2 from the germline V gene are DFQATT and SNEGSKA (reference sequence). The CDR3 protein is CSARTLQGAGNTIYF. The CDR3, as DNA: TGCAGTGCTAGGACCTTGCAAGGCGCAGGAAACACCATATATTTT.

This clonotype was detected many times. V usage is TRBV11-2 and J usage is TRBJ2-7; D uncertain. Germline lookup yields CDR1 SGHAT and CDR2 FQNNGV. V was cut by 0 bases and J by 3 bases, with 9 bases left in between. The CDR3 runs to 14 residues. Here the CDR3 reads CASSLDLASYEQYF. CDR3 DNA sequence: TGTGCCAGCAGCTTAGATCTGGCTAGCTACGAGCAGTACTTC.

V and J are TRBV12-3 or TRBV12-4 and TRBJ1-1, with a tentative D call TRBD1 (5 bases). Trimming shortened V by 6 bases and J by 1 base, and 12 bases separated the two germline ends. This CDR3 is built from 14 residues. CDR3 sequence reads: CASRRGNWNTEAFF. In DNA, the CDR3 is TGTGCCAGCAGGAGGGGAAATTGGAACACTGAAGCTTTCTTT.

This clonotype was detected ten times or more. The chain combines TRBV7-9 with TRBJ2-7; D possibly corresponds to TRBD1 (5 bases). Trimming cost V 1 base and J 5 bases, with 9 bases left between them. Germline CDR1 SEHNR, CDR2 FQNEAQ (reference sequence). This CDR3 contains 13 residues. The CDR3 sequence: CASSLGPGNEQYF. The CDR3 DNA sequence: TGTGCCAGCAGCTTAGGGCCAGGGAACGAGCAGTACTTC. The full variable domain, with the rest looked up from reference TRBV7-9 and TRBJ2-7, is DTGVSQNPRHKITKRGQNVTFRCDPISEHNRLYWYRQTLGQGPEFLTYFQNEAQLEKSRLLSDRFSAERPKGSFSTLEIQRTEQGDSAMYLCASSLGPGNEQYFGPGTRLTVT.

The chain joins TRBV29-1 to TRBJ1-3; tentative D call: TRBD1 (6 bases). CDR1 is SQVTM, CDR2 ANQGSEA, per germline. This CDR3 region has 13 residues. With 6 bases removed from V and 6 bases from J, the gap between germline ends came to 15 bases. The CDR3 protein is CSVETGMSNTIYF. CDR3 sequence (DNA): TGCAGCGTCGAAACAGGGATGTCAAACACCATATATTTT.

The chain combines TRBV20-1 with TRBJ2-5; 12 positions match TRBD2. Germline trimming cut 6 bases from V and 5 bases from J; bases unmatched to any gene: 10. Germline values: CDR1 DFQATT, CDR2 SNEGSKA (reference sequence). This CDR3 has 15 residues. This CDR3 is CSADSSGGASETQYF. Here the CDR3 DNA reads TGCAGTGCCGACTCTAGCGGGGGGGCCTCGGAGACCCAGTACTTC.

This clonotype was seen more than once but under ten times. This chain uses TRBV13 with TRBJ2-7; possibly TRBD1 or TRBD2 for D (6 bases each). Trimming shortened V by 6 bases and J by 0 bases, and 21 bases separated the two germline ends. The CDR3 totals 17 residues. CDR1 is PRHDT and CDR2 is FYEKMQ in the germline V gene (reference sequence). Written as DNA, the CDR3 is TGTGCCAGCAGACGGTACGGGGGTGGACAGAACTCCTACGAGCAGTACTTC. Amino acids: CASRRYGGGQNSYEQYF.

At least ten counts were recorded for this clonotype. The genes are TRBV14 and TRBJ1-4; D is perhaps TRBD1 (5 bases). Looked up from germline, CDR1 is SGHDN and CDR2 is FVKESK. This CDR3 is 14 amino acids long. The germline V and J ends were trimmed by 6 bases and 7 bases, with 15 bases remaining between them. The CDR3 reads CASSPRDGLEKLFF. CDR3 sequence (DNA): TGTGCCAGCAGTCCCCGGGACGGCCTTGAAAAACTGTTTTTT.

This clonotype was seen ten or more times. The rearrangement joins TRBV5-1 to TRBJ1-4; D is unclear. CDR3 size: 13 residues. V shed 1 base and J shed 4 bases, with 5 bases lying between them. Per the germline V gene, CDR1 is SGHRS and CDR2 is YFSETQ. Here the CDR3 reads CASSLRGNEKLFF. The CDR3 DNA reads as TGCGCCAGCAGCTTGCGCGGTAATGAAAAACTGTTTTTT.

This chain uses TRBV9 with TRBJ1-6, with D unclear. V lost 3 bases and J lost 7, with 17 bases in between. The CDR3 length is 16 residues. Germline V CDR1 and CDR2: SGDLS, YYNGEE. The CDR3 nucleotides are TGTGCCAGCAGCGCGGCCCGGGTCGCCGAGAATTCACCCCTCCACTTT. Its translation is CASSAARVAENSPLHF.

With respect to this clonotype: This may stem from a read error, because a much larger clone lies one nucleotide away. The chain couples TRBV7-2 to TRBJ2-5, with 9 nucleotides matching TRBD1. The CDR3 has 14 residues. CDR1 and CDR2 from the germline V gene are SGHTA and FQGNSA. J lost 9 bases, V lost 3 bases, and 8 bases had no gene match. CDR3 bases: TGTGCCAGCAGCTTGGGACAGGGTGGGGGGGCCCAGTACTTC. Amino acid sequence: CASSLGQGGGAQYF.

The J gene is TRBJ1-1, the V gene TRBV25-1; 9 bases are a match to TRBD1. The CDR3 spans 16 residues. Germline V CDR1 and CDR2: MGHDK, SYGVNS. The V segment lost 4 bases and the J segment 2 bases; nucleotides outside the gene matches: 8. CDR3 nucleotides: TGTGCCAGCAGTGCTCCCGGGACAGGGATCAACACTGAAGCTTTCTTT. Translation: CASSAPGTGINTEAFF.

The chain uses TRBV15 and TRBJ1-5; the match to TRBD1 covers 7 bases. This CDR3 has 16 residues. With V trimmed by 3 bases and J by 7 bases, 12 bases remained unmatched. Germline V gene data show CDR1 as LNHNV and CDR2 as YYDKDF (reference sequence). CDR3 bases: TGTGCCACCAGCAGCCGACAGGGACCACGGGGACAGCCCCAGCATTTT. This encodes CATSSRQGPRGQPQHF.

This clonotype was observed many times. The rearrangement uses TRBV7-9 and TRBJ1-3, with D perhaps TRBD1 (6 bases). Trimming left V 1 base short and J 4 bases short, with 11 bases between. Germline values: CDR1 SEHNR, CDR2 FQNEAQ (reference sequence). This CDR3 contains 15 residues. The CDR3 protein is CASSLVQGMGNTIYF. The CDR3 DNA is TGTGCCAGCAGCTTAGTCCAGGGGATGGGAAACACCATATATTTT.